What follows are 5 T cell receptor beta chains derived from one specimen sequenced in a study of shared clonotypes between healthy human individuals. Terminally differentiated effector memory CD45RA+ cells were excluded from the naive CD8 cells, which were CD45RO-negative and positively selected for CCR7. Here immunoSEQ multiplex PCR was the method, and the copy in TCRdb shows in-frame clones only, minus some. The table shows about 680,000 clones, with about 92% occurring only once. Source material: naive CD8+ T cells sorted from blood. The receptors were sampled from a man aged 25-45 years in good health.

The chain couples TRBV19 to TRBJ1-2; 12 bases line up with TRBD1. Trimming at V came to 3 bases and at J to 8 bases, leaving 7 bases not matched to a gene. The CDR3 contains 15 residues. Per germline, CDR1 LNHDA and CDR2 SQIVND (reference sequence). CDR3 sequence (DNA): TGTGCCAGTAGTATCACGGGACAGGGGGCCTCAGGCTACACCTTC. It translates to CASSITGQGASGYTF.

The CDR3 loop reads CASSLAEVTNTEAFF. The CDR3 DNA sequence: TGCGCCAGCAGCTTGGCCGAAGTTACTAACACTGAAGCTTTCTTT. This chain connects TRBV5-1 to TRBJ1-1; D ambiguous. V lost 0 bases and J lost 2, with 11 bases in between. Looked up from germline, CDR1 is SGHRS and CDR2 is YFSETQ. The CDR3 length is 15 residues.

The CDR3 spells CASSERGQVDEQFF. As DNA, the CDR3 is TGCGCCAGCAGTGAGCGGGGGCAAGTGGATGAGCAGTTCTTC. The chain joins TRBV10-1 to TRBJ2-1; perhaps D is TRBD1 or TRBD2 (6 bases each). Trimming pared 2 bases from V and 8 bases from J, leaving 13 bases between. Germline V gene lookup returns CDR1 WNHNN and CDR2 SYGVQD (reference sequence). The CDR3 runs to 14 residues.

This chain connects TRBV9 to TRBJ2-3; D remains unclear. V lost 3 bases and J 6 bases, leaving 11 bases between the germline ends. Germline CDR1 is SGDLS and CDR2 is YYNGEE. CDR3 length: 13 amino acids. The CDR3 here is CASSALLEDTQYF. Here the CDR3 DNA reads TGTGCCAGCAGCGCCCTGCTTGAGGATACGCAGTATTTT. The complete variable domain, with remaining parts taken from reference TRBV9 and TRBJ2-3, reads DSGVTQTPKHLITATGQRVTLRCSPRSGDLSVYWYQQSLDQGLQFLIQYYNGEERAKGNILERFSAQQFPDLHSELNLSSLELGDSALYFCASSALLEDTQYFGPGTRLTVL.

J is TRBJ2-5 and V is TRBV4-1; weak D call: TRBD1 (6 bases). The germline CDR1 and CDR2 sequences are MGHRA and YSYEKL. This CDR3 spans 15 amino acids. Trimming took off 2 bases at V and 4 bases at J, with 14 bases between the two ends. CDR3 sequence (DNA): TGCGCCAGCAGCCAAAAGGGAACAGGGCGAGAGACCCAGTACTTC. Translating gives CASSQKGTGRETQYF.